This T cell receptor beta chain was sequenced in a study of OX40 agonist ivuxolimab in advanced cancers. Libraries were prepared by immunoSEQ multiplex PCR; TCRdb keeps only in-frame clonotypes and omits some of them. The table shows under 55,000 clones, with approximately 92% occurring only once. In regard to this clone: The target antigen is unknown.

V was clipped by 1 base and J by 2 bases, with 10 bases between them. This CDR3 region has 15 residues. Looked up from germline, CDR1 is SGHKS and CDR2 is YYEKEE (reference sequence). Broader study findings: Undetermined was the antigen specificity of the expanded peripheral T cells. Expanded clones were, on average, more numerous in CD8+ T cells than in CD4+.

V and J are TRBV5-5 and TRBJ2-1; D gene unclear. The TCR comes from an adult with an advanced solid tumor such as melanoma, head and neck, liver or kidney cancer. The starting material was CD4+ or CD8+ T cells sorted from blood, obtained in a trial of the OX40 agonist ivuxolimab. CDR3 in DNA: TGTGCCAGCAGCTTGAATAGAGGTGCCTACAATGAGCAGTTCTTC. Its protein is CASSLNRGAYNEQFF. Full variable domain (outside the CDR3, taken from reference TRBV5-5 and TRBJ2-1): DAGVTQSPTHLIKTRGQQVTLRCSPISGHKSVSWYQQVLGQGPQFIFQYYEKEERGRGNFPDRFSARQFPNYSSELNVNALLLGDSALYLCASSLNRGAYNEQFFGPGTRLTVL.